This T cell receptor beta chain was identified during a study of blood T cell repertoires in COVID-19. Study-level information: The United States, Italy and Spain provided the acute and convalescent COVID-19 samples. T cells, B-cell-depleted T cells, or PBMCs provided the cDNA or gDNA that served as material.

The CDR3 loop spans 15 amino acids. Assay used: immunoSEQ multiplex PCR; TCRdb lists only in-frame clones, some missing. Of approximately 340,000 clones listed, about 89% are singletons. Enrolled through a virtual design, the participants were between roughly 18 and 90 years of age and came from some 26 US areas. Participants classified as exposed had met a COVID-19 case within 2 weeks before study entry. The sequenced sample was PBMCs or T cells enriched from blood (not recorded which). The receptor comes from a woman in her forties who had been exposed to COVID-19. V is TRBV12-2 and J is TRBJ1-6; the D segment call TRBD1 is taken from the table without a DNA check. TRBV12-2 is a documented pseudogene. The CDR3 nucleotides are TGTGCAAGTCGCTTAGTCGAGGACACCTATTCACCCCTCCACTTT. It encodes CASRLVEDTYSPLHF.